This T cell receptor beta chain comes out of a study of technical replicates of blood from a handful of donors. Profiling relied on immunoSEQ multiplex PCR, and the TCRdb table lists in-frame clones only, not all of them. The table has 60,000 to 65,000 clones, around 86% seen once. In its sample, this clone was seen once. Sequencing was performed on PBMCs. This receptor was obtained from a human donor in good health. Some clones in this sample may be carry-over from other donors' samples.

The CDR3 loop is CASQSWGGQTEAFF. CDR3 sequence (DNA): TGTGCCAGCCAATCCTGGGGGGGGCAGACTGAAGCTTTCTTT. The chain employs TRBV19 and TRBJ1-1, with a weak D call TRBD1 (6 bases). The germline V and J ends were trimmed by 9 bases and 5 bases, with 19 bases remaining between them. This CDR3 comprises 14 residues. CDR1 is LNHDA, CDR2 SQIVND, per germline (reference sequence). The full variable domain, completed using reference TRBV19 and TRBJ1-1, is DGGITQSPKYLFRKEGQNVTLSCEQNLNHDAMYWYRQDPGQGLRLIYYSQIVNDFQKGDIAEGYSVSREKKESFPLTVTSAQKNPTAFYLCASQSWGGQTEAFFGQGTRLTVV.